The source of this TCR beta chain is a study of shared clonotypes between healthy human individuals. Study as a whole: A few men and two women, aged 18 to 49, were donors.

Study-wide results and limits: Genetic and exposure-history diversity was limited by the small donor number.

Note on this clone: The antigen is not known.

This table comes from immunoSEQ multiplex PCR, and its TCRdb copy is limited to in-frame clones, with some not included. This table holds millions of clones, about 92% found once. CD45RO-negative, CCR7-selected cells formed the naive CD8 fraction, which excluded terminally differentiated effector memory CD45RA+ cells. From germline, CDR1 is LNHNV and CDR2 YYDKDF (reference sequence). Unmatched junction bases numbered 6, after V lost 3 bases and J lost 5 bases. This CDR3 contains 16 residues. The sample comprised naive CD8+ T cells from PBMCs. The V gene is TRBV15, the J gene TRBJ1-4, with TRBD1 identical over 10 bases. This clonotype was obtained from a man aged 18 to 29 in good health. Some clones in this sample may be carry-over from other donors' samples. The CDR3 region is CATSRIPGQGNEKLFF. The DNA of the CDR3 is TGTGCCACCAGCAGGATCCCGGGACAGGGGAATGAAAAACTGTTTTTT.